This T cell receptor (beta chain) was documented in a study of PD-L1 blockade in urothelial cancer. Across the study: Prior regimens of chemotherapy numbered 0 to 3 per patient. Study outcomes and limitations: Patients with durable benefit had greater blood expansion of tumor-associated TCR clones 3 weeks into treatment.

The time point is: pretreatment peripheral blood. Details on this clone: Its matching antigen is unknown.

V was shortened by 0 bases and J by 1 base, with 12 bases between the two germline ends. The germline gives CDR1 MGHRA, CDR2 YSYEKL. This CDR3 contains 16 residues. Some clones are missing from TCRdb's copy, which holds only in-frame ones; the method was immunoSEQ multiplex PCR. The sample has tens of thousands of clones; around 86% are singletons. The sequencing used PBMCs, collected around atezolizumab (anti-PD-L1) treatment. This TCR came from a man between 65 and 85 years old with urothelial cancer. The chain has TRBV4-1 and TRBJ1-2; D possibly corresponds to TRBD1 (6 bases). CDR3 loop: CASSQESNRDNYGYTF. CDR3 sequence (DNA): TGCGCCAGCAGCCAAGAGTCTAACAGGGATAACTATGGCTACACCTTC.